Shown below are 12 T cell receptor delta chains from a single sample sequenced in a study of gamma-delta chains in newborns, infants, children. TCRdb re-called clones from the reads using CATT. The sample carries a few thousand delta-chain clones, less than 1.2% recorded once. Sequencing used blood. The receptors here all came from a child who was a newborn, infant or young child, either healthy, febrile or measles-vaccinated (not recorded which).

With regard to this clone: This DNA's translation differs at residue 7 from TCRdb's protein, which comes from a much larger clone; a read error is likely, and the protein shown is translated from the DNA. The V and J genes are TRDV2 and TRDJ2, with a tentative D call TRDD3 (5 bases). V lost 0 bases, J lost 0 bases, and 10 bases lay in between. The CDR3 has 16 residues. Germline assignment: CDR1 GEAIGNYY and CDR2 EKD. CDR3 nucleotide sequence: TGTGCCTGTGACACCGTGGAGGATACTTTGACAGCACAACTCTTCTTT. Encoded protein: CACDTVEDTLTAQLFF.

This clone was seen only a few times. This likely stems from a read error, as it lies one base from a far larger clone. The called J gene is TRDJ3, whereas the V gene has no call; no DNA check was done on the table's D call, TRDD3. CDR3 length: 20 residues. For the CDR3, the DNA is TGTGCCTGTGACACCGGTCTGGGGGATACGCGCTCCTGGGACACCCGCCAGATGTTTTTC. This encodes CACDTGLGDTRSWDTRQMFF.

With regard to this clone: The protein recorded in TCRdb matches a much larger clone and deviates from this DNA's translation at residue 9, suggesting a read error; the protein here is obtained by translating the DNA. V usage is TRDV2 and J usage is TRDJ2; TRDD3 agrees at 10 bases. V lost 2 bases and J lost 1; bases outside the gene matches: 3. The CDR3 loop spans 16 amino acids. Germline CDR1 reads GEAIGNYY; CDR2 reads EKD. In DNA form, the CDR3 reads TGTGCCTGTGACATCCTGGGGGATAGTTTGACAGCACAACTCTTCTTT. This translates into CACDILGDSLTAQLFF.

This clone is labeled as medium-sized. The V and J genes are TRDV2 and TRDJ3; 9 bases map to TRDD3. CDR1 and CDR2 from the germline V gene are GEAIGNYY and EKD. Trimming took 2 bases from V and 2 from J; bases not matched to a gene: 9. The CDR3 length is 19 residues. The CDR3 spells CACDKVLGDPTWDTRQMFF. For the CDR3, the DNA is TGTGCCTGTGACAAAGTACTGGGGGACCCCACCTGGGACACCCGACAGATGTTTTTC.

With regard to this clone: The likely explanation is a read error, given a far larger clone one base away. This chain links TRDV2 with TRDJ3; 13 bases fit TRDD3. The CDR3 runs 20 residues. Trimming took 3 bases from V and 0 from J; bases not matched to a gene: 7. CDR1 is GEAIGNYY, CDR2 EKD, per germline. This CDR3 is CACDAYWGIRSSWDTRQMFF. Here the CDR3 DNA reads TGTGCCTGTGACGCGTACTGGGGGATACGGAGCTCCTGGGACACCCGACAGATGTTTTTC.

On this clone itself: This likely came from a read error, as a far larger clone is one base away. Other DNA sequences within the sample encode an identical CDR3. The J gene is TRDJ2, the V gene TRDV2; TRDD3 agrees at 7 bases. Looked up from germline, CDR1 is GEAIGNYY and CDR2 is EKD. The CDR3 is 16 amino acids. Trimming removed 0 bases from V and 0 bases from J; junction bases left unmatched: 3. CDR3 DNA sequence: TGTGCCTGTGACACCGTAGGGGATACTTTGACAGCACAACTCTTCTTT. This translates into CACDTVGDTLTAQLFF.

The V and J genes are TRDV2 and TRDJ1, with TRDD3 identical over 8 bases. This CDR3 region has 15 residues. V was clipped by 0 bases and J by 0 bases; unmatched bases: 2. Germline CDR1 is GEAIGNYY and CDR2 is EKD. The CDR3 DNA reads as TGTGCCTGTGACACCGTACTGGGGGACACCGATAAACTCATCTTT. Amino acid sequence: CACDTVLGDTDKLIF.

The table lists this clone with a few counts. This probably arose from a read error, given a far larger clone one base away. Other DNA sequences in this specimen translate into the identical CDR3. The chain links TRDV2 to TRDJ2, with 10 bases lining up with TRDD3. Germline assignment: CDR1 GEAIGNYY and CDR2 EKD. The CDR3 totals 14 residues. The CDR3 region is CACDTLLGDAQLFF. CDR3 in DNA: TGTGCCTGTGACACCTTACTGGGGGATGCACAACTATTCTTT.

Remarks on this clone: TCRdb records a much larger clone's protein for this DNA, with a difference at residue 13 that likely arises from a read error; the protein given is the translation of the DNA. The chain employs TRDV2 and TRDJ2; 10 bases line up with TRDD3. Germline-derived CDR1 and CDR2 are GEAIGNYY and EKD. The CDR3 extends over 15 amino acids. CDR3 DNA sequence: TGTGCCTGTGACACCCTGGGGGATATGACAGCACAACCCTTCTTT. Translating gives CACDTLGDMTAQPFF.

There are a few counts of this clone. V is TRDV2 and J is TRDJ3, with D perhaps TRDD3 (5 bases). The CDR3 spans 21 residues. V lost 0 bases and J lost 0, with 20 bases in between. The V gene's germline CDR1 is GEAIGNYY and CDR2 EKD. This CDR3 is CACDTVTLRGLGSWDTRQMFF. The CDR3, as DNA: TGTGCCTGTGACACCGTCACCCTGCGGGGGTTAGGCTCCTGGGACACCCGACAGATGTTTTTC.

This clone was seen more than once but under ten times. Written as DNA, the CDR3 is TGTGCCTTCCGACGTACTGGGGGATACGCCCGCACTTTGACAGCACAACTCTTCTTT. Translation gives CAFRRTGGYARTLTAQLFF. This chain uses TRDV3 with TRDJ2, with 13 bases identical to TRDD3. Germline V gene data show CDR1 as TVYSNPD and CDR2 as GDNSRS (reference sequence). V dropped 3 bases and J dropped 0; count of bases not matched to a gene: 13. This CDR3 is built from 19 residues.

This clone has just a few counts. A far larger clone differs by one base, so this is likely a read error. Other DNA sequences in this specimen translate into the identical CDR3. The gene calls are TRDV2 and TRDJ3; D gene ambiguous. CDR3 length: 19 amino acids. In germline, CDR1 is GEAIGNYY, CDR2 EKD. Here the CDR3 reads CACDTESRYSSWDTRQMFF. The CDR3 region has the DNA TGTGCCTGCGACACCGAAAGCCGCTATAGCTCCTGGGACACCCGACAGATGTTTTTC.